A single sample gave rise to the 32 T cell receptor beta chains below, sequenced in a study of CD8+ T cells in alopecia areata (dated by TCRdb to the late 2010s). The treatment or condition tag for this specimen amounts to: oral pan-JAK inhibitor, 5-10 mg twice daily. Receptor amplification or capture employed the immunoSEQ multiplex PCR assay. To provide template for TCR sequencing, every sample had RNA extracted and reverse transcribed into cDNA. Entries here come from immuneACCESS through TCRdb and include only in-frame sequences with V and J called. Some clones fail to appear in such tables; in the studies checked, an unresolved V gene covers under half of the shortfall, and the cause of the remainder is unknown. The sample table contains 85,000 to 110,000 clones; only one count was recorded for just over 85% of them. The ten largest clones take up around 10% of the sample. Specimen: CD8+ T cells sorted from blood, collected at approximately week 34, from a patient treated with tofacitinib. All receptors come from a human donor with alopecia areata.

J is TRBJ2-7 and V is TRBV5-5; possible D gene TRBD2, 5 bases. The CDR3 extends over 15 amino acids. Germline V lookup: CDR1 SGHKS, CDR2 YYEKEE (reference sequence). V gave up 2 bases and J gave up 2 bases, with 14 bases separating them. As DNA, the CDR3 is TGTGCCAGCAGCTTAGAGGGTTCAGCTGCCTACGAGCAGTACTTC. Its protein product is CASSLEGSAAYEQYF.

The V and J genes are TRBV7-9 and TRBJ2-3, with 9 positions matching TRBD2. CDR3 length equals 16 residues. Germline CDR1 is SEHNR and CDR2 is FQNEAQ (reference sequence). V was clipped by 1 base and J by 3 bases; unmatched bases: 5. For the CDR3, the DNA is TGTGCCAGCAGCTTAGTCTCTCTAGCGGGAACAGATACGCAGTATTTT. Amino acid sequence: CASSLVSLAGTDTQYF.

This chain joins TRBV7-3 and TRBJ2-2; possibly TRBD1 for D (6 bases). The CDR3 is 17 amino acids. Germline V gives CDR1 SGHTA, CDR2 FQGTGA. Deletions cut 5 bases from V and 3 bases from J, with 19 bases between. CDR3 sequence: CASSLAQDRPYTGELFF. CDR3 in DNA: TGTGCCAGCAGCCTAGCCCAAGACAGGCCCTACACCGGGGAGCTGTTTTTT.

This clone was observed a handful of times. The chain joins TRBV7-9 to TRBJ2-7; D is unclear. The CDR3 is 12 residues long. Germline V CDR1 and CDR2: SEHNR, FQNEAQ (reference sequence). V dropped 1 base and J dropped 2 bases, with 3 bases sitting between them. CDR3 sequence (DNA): TGTGCCAGCAGCTTAGTTCCCTACGAGCAGTACTTC. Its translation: CASSLVPYEQYF.

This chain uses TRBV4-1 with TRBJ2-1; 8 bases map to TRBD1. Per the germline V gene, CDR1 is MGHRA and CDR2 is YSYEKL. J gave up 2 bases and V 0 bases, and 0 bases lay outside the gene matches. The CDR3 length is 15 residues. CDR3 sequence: CASSQEQGAYNEQFF. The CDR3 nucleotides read TGCGCCAGCAGCCAAGAACAGGGGGCCTACAATGAGCAGTTCTTC.

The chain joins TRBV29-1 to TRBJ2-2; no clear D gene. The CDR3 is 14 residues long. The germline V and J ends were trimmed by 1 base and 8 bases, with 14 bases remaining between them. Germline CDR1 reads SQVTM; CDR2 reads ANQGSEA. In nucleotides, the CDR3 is TGCAGCGTTGAAGGGCAGACCGAAGCGGGGGAGCTGTTTTTT. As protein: CSVEGQTEAGELFF.

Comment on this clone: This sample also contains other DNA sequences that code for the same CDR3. The CDR3 loop is CASSGSEAFF. The CDR3 DNA sequence: TGTGCCAGCTCGGGGTCTGAAGCTTTCTTT. The chain combines TRBV2 with TRBJ1-1; the D is unclear. The CDR3 runs 10 residues. V lost 8 bases and J 6 bases, leaving 7 bases between the germline ends. Germline V gives CDR1 SNHLY, CDR2 FYNNEI.

The CDR3 loop reads CASSLLTGGSDTQYF. Here the CDR3 DNA reads TGTGCCAGCAGTTTGCTTACAGGGGGATCAGATACGCAGTATTTT. The chain links TRBV27 to TRBJ2-3; 8 bases align to TRBD1. The CDR3 extends over 15 amino acids. The germline CDR1 and CDR2 sequences are MNHEY and SMNVEV (reference sequence). V was pared by 3 bases and J by 4 bases, with 6 bases of the junction left unmatched.

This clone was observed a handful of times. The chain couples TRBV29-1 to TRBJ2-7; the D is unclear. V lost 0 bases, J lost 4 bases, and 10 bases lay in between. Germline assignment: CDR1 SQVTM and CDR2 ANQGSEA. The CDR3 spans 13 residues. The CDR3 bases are TGCAGCGTTGAAGATCCCGGGCGGTACGAGCAGTACTTC. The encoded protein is CSVEDPGRYEQYF.

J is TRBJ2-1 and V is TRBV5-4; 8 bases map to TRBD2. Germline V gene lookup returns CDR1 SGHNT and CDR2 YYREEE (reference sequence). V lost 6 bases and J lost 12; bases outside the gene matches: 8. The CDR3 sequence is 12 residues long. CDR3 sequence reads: CASTPGGGRQFF. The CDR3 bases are TGTGCCAGCACCCCTGGCGGGGGGCGGCAGTTCTTC.

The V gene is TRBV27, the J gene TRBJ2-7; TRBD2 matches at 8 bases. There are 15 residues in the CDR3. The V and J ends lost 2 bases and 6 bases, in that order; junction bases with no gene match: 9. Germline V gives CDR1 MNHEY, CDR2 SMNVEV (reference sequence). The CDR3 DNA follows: TGTGCCAGCAGTTTACTCGTCAGCGGGAGAGGCGAGCAGTACTTC. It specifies CASSLLVSGRGEQYF.

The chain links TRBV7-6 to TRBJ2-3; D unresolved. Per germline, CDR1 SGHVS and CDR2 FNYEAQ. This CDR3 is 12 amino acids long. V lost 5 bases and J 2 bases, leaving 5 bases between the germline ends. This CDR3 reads CASSLHTDTQYF. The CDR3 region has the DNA TGTGCCAGCAGCCTTCACACAGATACGCAGTATTTT.

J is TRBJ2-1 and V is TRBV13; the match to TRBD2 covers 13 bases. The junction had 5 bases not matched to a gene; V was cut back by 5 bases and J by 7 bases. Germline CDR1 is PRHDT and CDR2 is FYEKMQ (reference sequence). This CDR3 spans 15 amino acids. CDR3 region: CASSGLAGAQNEQFF. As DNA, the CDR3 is TGTGCCAGCAGCGGACTAGCGGGAGCTCAGAATGAGCAGTTCTTC.

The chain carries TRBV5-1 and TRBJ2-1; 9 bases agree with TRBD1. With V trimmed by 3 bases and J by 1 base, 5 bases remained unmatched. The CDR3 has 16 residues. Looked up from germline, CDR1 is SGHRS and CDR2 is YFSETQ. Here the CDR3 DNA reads TGCGCCAGCAGCTCTCCGGGACAGGGATCCTACAATGAGCAGTTCTTC. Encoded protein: CASSSPGQGSYNEQFF.

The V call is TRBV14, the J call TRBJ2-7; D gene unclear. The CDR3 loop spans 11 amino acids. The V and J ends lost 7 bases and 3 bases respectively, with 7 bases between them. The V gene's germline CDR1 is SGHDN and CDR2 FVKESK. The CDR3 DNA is TGTGCCAGCACTAACGGCTACGAGCAGTACTTC. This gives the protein CASTNGYEQYF.

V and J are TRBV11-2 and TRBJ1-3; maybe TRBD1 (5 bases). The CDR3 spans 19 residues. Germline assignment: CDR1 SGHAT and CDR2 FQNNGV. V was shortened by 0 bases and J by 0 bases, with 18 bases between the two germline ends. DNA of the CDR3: TGTGCCAGCAGCTTAGATGGATGGGGCTACGACATCTCTGGAAACACCATATATTTT. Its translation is CASSLDGWGYDISGNTIYF.

Here the CDR3 reads CATSPIGGGSGANVLTF. The CDR3 DNA sequence: TGTGCCACCAGCCCCATCGGAGGGGGCTCTGGGGCCAACGTCCTGACTTTC. This chain links TRBV15 with TRBJ2-6, with D perhaps matching TRBD1 or TRBD2 (6 bases each). This CDR3 spans 17 amino acids. Trimming pared 5 bases from V and 0 bases from J, leaving 14 bases between. The germline CDR1 and CDR2 sequences are LNHNV and YYDKDF (reference sequence).

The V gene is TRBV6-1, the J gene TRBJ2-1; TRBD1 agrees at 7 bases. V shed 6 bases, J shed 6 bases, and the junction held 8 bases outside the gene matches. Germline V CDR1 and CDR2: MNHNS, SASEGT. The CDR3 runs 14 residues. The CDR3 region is CASSAWGTVNEQFF. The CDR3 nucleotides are TGTGCCAGCAGCGCATGGGGGACAGTCAATGAGCAGTTCTTC.

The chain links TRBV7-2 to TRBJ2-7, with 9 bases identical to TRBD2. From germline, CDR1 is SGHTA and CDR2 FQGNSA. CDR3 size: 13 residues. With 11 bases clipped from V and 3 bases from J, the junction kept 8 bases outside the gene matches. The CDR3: CASKSSGDYEQYF. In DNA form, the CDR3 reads TGTGCCTCCAAGTCTAGCGGGGACTACGAGCAGTACTTC. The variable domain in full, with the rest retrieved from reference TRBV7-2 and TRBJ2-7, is GAGVSQSPSNKVTEKGKDVELRCDPISGHTALYWYRQSLGQGLEFLIYFQGNSAPDKSGLPSDRFSAERTGGSVSTLTIQRTQQEDSAVYLCASKSSGDYEQYFGPGTRLTVT.

The CDR3 bases are TGTGCCAGCAGTGATGCGGGGGGCACTGAAGCTTTCTTT. Its protein is CASSDAGGTEAFF. V is TRBV2 and J is TRBJ1-1; the D gene is possibly TRBD1 (5 bases). CDR3 length: 13 amino acids. Germline CDR1 reads SNHLY; CDR2 reads FYNNEI. Between the trimmed V and J ends, which lost 3 bases and 4 bases, there was a span of 9 bases.

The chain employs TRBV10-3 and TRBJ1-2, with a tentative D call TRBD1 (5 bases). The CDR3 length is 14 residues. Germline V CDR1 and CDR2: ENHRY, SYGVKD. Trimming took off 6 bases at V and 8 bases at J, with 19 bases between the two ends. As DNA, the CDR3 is TGTGCCATCAGGGAAGAAAAGACAGTGAGCGGCTACACCTTC. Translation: CAIREEKTVSGYTF.

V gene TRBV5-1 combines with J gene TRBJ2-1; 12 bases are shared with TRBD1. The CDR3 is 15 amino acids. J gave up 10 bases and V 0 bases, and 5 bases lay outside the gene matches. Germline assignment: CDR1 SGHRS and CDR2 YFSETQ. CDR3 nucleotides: TGCGCCAGCAGCTTGGAGGGACAGGGGGCGCGGGAGCAGTTCTTC. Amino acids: CASSLEGQGAREQFF.

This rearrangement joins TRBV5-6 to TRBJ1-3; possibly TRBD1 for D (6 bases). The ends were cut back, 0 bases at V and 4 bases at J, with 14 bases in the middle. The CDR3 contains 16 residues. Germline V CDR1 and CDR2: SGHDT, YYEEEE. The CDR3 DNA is TGTGCCAGCAGCTTGGTCGGGGGGCTGCAAGGAAACACCATATATTTT. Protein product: CASSLVGGLQGNTIYF.

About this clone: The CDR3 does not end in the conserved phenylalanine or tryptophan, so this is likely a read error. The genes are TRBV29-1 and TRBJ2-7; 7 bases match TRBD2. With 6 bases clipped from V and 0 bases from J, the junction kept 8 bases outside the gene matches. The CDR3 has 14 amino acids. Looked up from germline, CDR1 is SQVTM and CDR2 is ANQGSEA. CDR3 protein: CSVYDRDYSYEQYL. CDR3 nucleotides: TGCAGCGTCTACGACCGGGACTACTCCTACGAGCAGTACCTC.

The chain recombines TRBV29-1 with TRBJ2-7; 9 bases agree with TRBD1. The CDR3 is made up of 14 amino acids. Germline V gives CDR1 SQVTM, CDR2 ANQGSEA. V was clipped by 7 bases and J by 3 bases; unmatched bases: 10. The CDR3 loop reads CSAYTGTGFYEQYF. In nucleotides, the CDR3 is TGCAGCGCTTACACCGGGACAGGGTTCTACGAGCAGTACTTC.

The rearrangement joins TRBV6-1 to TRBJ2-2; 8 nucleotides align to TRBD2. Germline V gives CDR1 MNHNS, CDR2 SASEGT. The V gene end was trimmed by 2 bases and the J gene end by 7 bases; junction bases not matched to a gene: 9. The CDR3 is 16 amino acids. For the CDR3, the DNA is TGTGCCAGCAGTGAAAAGCGGGAGCCCCGACACGGGGAGCTGTTTTTT. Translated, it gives CASSEKREPRHGELFF.

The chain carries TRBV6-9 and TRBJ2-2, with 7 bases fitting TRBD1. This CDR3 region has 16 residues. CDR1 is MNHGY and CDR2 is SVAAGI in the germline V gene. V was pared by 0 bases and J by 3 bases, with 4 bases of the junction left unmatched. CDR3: CASSYSTGSDTGELFF. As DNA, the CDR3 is TGTGCCAGCAGTTATTCGACAGGGTCGGACACCGGGGAGCTGTTTTTT.

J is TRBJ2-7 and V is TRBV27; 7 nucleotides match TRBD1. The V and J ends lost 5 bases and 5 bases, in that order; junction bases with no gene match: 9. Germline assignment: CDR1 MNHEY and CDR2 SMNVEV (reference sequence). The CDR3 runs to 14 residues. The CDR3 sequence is CASSTYVTGDEQYF. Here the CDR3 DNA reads TGTGCCAGCAGTACATACGTTACAGGGGACGAGCAGTACTTC.

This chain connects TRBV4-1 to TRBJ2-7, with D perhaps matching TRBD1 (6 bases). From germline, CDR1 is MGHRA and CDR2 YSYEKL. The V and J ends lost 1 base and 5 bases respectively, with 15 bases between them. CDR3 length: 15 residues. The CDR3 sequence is CASSQGPGDANEQYF. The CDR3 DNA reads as TGCGCCAGCAGCCAAGGTCCAGGGGATGCAAACGAGCAGTACTTC.

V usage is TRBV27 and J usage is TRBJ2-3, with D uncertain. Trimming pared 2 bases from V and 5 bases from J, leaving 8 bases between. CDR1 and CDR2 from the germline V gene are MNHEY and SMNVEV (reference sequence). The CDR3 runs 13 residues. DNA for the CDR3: TGTGCCAGCAGTTTAAGCGCCAGAGATACGCAGTATTTT. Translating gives CASSLSARDTQYF.

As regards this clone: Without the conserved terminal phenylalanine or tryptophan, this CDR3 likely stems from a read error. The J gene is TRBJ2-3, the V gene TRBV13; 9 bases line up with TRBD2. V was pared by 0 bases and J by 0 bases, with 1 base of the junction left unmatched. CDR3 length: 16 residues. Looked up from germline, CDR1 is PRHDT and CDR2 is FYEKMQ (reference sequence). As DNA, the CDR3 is TGTGCCAGCAGCTTAGGACTAGCGGGCAGCACAGATACGCAGTATCTT. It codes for CASSLGLAGSTDTQYL.

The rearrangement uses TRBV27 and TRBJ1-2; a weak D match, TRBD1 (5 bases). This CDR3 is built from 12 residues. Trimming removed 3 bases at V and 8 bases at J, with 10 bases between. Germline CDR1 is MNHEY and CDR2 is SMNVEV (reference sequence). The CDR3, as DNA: TGTGCCAGCAGTTTTGGGGGAGGCGGCTACACCTTC. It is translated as CASSFGGGGYTF.